This is a list of T cell receptor beta chains from one sample in a study of Graves' ophthalmopathy and Graves' hyperthyroidism. TCRdb re-called the multiplex PCR reads through MiXCR, storing one row per CDR3 protein. The sample yields 340,000 or so distinct CDR3 sequences, roughly 17% seen once. Specimen: peripheral blood. The receptors stem from an adult man with Graves' ophthalmopathy. CDR3s include the opening cysteine and the closing phenylalanine or tryptophan. D genes are given only for firm matches. Rows may omit the clone size; those that give it use once, few, many or a size class.

CDR3: CASSFGIQPQHF
DNA: TGTGCCAGCAGTTTTGGTATACAGCCCCAGCATTTT
V: TRBV12-3/TRBV12-4
D: .
J: TRBJ1-5
size: many

CDR3: CAISESAGRLYEQYF
DNA: TGTGCCATCAGTGAGTCGGCAGGGCGCCTCTACGAGCAGTACTTC
V: TRBV10-3
D: .
J: TRBJ2-7
size: .

CDR3: CASRPSPPNYEQYF
DNA: TGTGCCAGCAGACCCAGTCCCCCAAACTACGAGCAGTACTTC
V: TRBV6-5
D: .
J: TRBJ2-7
size: many

CDR3: CASSVLRPSNQPQHF
DNA: TGTGCCAGTAGTGTCCTAAGGCCTAGCAATCAGCCCCAGCATTTT
V: TRBV19
D: .
J: TRBJ1-5
size: few

CDR3: CAWSWQGVRETQYF
DNA: TGTGCCTGGAGTTGGCAGGGGGTTCGAGAGACCCAGTACTTC
V: TRBV30
D: TRBD1
J: TRBJ2-5
size: many

CDR3: CAWETGRTEAFF
DNA: TGTGCCTGGGAGACAGGGAGGACTGAAGCTTTCTTT
V: TRBV30
D: TRBD1
J: TRBJ1-1
size: many

CDR3: CASSLGQGFLGYTF
DNA: TGTGCCAGCAGCTTAGGTCAGGGGTTTTTGGGCTACACCTTC
V: TRBV7-2
D: .
J: TRBJ1-2
size: many

CDR3: CASSLEDRGLETQYF
DNA: TGTGCCAGCAGCTTAGAAGACAGGGGGCTCGAGACCCAGTACTTC
V: TRBV7-2
D: TRBD1
J: TRBJ2-5
size: many

CDR3: CASSPRLQAASYEQYF
DNA: TGCGCCAGCAGCCCCAGGTTGCAAGCGGCCTCCTACGAGCAGTACTTC
V: TRBV5-1
D: .
J: TRBJ2-7
size: once

CDR3: CASNLRGGNTEAFF
DNA: TGTGCCAGCAATCTCAGGGGGGGGAACACTGAAGCTTTCTTT
V: TRBV6-1
D: TRBD1
J: TRBJ1-1
size: many

CDR3: CASSKVGTVSYEQYF
DNA: TGTGCCAGTAGTAAGGTCGGGACAGTTTCCTACGAGCAGTACTTC
V: TRBV19
D: TRBD1
J: TRBJ2-7
size: many

CDR3: CASTGQGGPETQYF
DNA: TGTGCCAGCACCGGACAGGGAGGCCCAGAGACCCAGTACTTC
V: TRBV6-1
D: TRBD1
J: TRBJ2-5
size: many